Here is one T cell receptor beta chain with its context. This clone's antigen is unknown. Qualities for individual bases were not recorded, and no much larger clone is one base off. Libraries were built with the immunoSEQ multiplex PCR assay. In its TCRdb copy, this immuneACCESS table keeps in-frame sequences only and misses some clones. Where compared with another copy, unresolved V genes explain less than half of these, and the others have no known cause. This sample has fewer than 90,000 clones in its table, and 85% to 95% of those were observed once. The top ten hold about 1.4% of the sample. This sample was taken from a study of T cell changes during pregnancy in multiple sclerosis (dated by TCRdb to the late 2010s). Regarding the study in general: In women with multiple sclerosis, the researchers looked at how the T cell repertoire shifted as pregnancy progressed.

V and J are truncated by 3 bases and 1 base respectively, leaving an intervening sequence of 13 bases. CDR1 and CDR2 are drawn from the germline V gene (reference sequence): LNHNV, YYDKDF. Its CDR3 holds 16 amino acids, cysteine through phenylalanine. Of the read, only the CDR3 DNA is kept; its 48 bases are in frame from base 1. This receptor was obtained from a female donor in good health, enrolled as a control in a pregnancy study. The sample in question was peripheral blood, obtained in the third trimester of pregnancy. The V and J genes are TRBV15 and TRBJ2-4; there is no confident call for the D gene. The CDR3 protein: CATSSGEAPAKNIQYF. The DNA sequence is TGTGCCACCAGCAGTGGAGAAGCGCCCGCCAAAAACATTCAGTACTTC.